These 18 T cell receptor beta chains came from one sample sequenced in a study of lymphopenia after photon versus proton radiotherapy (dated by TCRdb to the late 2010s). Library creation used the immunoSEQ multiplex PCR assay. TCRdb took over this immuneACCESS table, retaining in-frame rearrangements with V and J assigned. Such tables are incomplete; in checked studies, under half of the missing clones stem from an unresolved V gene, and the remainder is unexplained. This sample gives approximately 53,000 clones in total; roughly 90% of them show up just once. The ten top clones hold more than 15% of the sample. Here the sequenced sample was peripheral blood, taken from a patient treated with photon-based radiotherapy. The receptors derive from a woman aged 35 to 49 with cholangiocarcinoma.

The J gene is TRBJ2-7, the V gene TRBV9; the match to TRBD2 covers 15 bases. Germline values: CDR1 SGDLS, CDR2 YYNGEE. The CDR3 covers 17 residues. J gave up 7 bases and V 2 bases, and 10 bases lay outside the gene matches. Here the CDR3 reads CASSVGLAGGPGWEQYF. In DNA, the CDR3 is TGTGCCAGCAGCGTCGGACTAGCGGGGGGGCCTGGTTGGGAGCAGTACTTC.

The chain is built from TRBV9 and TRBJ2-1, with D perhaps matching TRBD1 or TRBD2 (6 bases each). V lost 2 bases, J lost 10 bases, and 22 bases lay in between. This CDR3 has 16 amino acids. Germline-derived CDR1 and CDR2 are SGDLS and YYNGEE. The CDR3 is CASSVKTIDRRGEQFF. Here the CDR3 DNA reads TGTGCCAGCAGCGTTAAGACCATCGACAGGAGGGGAGAGCAGTTCTTC.

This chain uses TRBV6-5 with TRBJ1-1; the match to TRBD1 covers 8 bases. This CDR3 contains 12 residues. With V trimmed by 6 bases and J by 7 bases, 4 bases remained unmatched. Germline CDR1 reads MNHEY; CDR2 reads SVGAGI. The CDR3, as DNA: TGTGCCAGCAGCTTACAGGGGGGTGAAGCTTTCTTT. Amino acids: CASSLQGGEAFF.

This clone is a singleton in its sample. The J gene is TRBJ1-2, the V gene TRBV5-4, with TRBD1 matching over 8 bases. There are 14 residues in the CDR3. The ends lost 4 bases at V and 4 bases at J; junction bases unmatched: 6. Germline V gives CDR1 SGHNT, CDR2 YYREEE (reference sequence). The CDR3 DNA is TGTGCCAGCAGCCAAACAGGGGGGACCTATGGCTACACCTTC. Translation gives CASSQTGGTYGYTF. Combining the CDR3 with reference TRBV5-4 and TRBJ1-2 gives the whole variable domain ETGVTQSPTHLIKTRGQQVTLRCSSQSGHNTVSWYQQALGQGPQFIFQYYREEENGRGNFPPRFSGLQFPNYSSELNVNALELDDSALYLCASSQTGGTYGYTFGSGTRLTVV.

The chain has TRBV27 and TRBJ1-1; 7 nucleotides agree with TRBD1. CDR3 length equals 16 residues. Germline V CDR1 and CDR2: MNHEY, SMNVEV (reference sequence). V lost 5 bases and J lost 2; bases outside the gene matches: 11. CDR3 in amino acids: CASSAPNRGFNTEAFF. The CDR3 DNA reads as TGTGCCAGCAGTGCACCGAACAGGGGCTTTAACACTGAAGCTTTCTTT.

This chain's CDR3 is CASRRDPGADTQYF. The DNA of the CDR3 is TGTGCCAGCAGGAGGGATCCGGGGGCAGATACGCAGTATTTT. The J gene is TRBJ2-3, the V gene TRBV7-2, with D possibly matching TRBD2 (6 bases). Germline V gene data show CDR1 as SGHTA and CDR2 as FQGNSA. The CDR3 runs 14 residues. V lost 6 bases, J lost 4 bases, and 14 bases lay in between.

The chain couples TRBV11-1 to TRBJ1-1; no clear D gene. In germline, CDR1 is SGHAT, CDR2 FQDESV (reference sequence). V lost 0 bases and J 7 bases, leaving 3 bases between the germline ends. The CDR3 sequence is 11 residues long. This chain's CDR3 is CASSLASEAFF. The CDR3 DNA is TGTGCCAGCAGCTTAGCCAGTGAAGCTTTCTTT.

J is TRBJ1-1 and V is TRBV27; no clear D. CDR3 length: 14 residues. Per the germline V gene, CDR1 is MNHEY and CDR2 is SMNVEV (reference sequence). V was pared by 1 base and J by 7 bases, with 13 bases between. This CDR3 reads CASSLYSGMNEAFF. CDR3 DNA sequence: TGTGCCAGCAGTTTATACTCGGGGATGAATGAAGCTTTCTTT.

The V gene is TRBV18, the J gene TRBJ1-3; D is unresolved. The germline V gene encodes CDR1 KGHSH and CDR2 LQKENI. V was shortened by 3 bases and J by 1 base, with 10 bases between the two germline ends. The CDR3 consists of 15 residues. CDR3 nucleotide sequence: TGTGCCAGCTCACCTTTTGGGGAATCTGGAAACACCATATATTTT. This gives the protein CASSPFGESGNTIYF.

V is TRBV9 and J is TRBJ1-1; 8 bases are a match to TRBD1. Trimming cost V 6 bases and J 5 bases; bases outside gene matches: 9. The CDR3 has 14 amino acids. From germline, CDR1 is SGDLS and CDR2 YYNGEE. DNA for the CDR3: TGTGCCAGCACTAAGACAGGGGTGGGAACTGAAGCTTTCTTT. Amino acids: CASTKTGVGTEAFF.

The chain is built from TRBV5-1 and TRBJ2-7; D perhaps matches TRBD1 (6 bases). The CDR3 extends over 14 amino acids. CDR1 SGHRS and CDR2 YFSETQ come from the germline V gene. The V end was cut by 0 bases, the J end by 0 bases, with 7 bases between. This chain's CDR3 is CASSLGDTSYEQYF. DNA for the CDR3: TGCGCCAGCAGCTTGGGGGACACCTCCTACGAGCAGTACTTC.

The DNA of the CDR3 is TGTGCCAGCTCACAACGGGGCCTCAGGAGTGAAGCTTTCTTT. Its protein product is CASSQRGLRSEAFF. V gene TRBV28 combines with J gene TRBJ1-1; tentatively, D is TRBD1 (5 bases). Germline V gene sequence: CDR1 MDHEN, CDR2 SYDVKM. V dropped 8 bases and J dropped 7 bases, with 20 bases sitting between them. This CDR3 spans 14 amino acids.

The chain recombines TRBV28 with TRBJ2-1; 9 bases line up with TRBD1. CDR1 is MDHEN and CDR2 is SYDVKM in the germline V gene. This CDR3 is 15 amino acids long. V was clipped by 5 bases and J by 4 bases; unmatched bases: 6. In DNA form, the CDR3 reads TGTGCCAGCAGTGTCCCCGGGACAGGGTACAATGAGCAGTTCTTC. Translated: CASSVPGTGYNEQFF. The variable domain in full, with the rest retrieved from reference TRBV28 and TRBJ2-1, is DVKVTQSSRYLVKRTGEKVFLECVQDMDHENMFWYRQDPGLGLRLIYFSYDVKMKEKGDIPEGYSVSREKKERFSLILESASTNQTSMYLCASSVPGTGYNEQFFGPGTRLTVL.

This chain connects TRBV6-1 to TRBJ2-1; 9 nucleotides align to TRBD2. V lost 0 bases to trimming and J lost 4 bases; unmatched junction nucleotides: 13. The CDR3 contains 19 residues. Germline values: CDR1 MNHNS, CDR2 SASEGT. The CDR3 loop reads CASSEALGVSGSRYNEQFF. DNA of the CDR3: TGTGCCAGCAGTGAAGCGTTAGGGGTTAGCGGGAGCCGGTACAATGAGCAGTTCTTC.

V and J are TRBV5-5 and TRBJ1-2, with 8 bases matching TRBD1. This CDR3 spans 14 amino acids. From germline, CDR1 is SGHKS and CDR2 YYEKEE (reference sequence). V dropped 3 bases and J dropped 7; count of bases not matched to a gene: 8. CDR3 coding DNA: TGTGCCAGCAGCTCAGGGACAGGAGTCAGTGGCTACACCTTC. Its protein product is CASSSGTGVSGYTF.

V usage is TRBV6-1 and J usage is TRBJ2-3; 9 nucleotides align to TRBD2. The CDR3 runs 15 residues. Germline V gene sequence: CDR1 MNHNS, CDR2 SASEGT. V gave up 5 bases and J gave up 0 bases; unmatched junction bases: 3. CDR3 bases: TGTGCCAGCAGTCCGCTAGCGGGGAGCACAGATACGCAGTATTTT. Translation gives CASSPLAGSTDTQYF.

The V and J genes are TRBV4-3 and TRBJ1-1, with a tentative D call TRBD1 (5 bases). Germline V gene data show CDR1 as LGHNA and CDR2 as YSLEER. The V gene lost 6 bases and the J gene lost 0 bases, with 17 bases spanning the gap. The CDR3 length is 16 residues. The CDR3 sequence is CASSPRAQGLNTEAFF. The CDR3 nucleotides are TGCGCCAGCAGTCCAAGAGCTCAGGGTTTGAACACTGAAGCTTTCTTT.

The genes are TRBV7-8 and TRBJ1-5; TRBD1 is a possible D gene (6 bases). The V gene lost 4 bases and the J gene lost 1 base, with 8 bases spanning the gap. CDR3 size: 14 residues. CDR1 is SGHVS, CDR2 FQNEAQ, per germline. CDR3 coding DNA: TGTGCCAGCAGCTGGGGACAAAGCAATCAGCCCCAGCATTTT. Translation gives CASSWGQSNQPQHF.